The 30 T cell receptor beta chains below were found in one sample sequenced in a study of T cell responses to AZD1222 COVID-19 vaccine. Sequenced by immunoSEQ multiplex PCR; TCRdb stores in-frame clones only, minus some. This sample carries around 130,000 clones, 89% of them seen once, and the ten largest clones take 9.5%. Specimen: peripheral blood, collected 28 days after the second AZD1222 dose. All receptors derive from an adult who received the AZD1222 COVID-19 vaccine.

J is TRBJ2-7 and V is TRBV2, with 7 bases identical to TRBD2. V dropped 8 bases and J dropped 5; count of bases not matched to a gene: 6. Looked up from germline, CDR1 is SNHLY and CDR2 is FYNNEI. CDR3 size: 12 residues. CDR3 coding DNA: TGTGCCAGCGGGGGGGACGTCGACGAGCAGTACTTC. The encoded protein is CASGGDVDEQYF.

The chain employs TRBV30 and TRBJ1-1; D gene unclear. The V gene's germline CDR1 is GTSNPN and CDR2 SVGIG (reference sequence). V gave up 4 bases and J gave up 5 bases, with 8 bases separating them. This CDR3 has 11 residues. DNA for the CDR3: TGTGCCTGGAACGGAGGAACTGAAGCTTTCTTT. Protein: CAWNGGTEAFF.

The V and J genes are TRBV2 and TRBJ2-4, with D possibly TRBD1 on 5 matching bases. The V gene lost 2 bases and the J gene lost 0 bases, with 11 bases spanning the gap. The CDR3 is 16 amino acids. Per germline, CDR1 SNHLY and CDR2 FYNNEI. Here the CDR3 reads CASSEWGSLAKNIQYF. CDR3 nucleotides: TGTGCCAGCAGTGAATGGGGCAGCCTAGCCAAAAACATTCAGTACTTC.

The chain has TRBV10-1 and TRBJ2-3; no clear D gene. Germline lookup yields CDR1 WNHNN and CDR2 SYGVQD (reference sequence). The CDR3 loop spans 15 amino acids. Trimming took 0 bases from V and 4 from J, leaving 11 bases between them. The CDR3 sequence is CASSESVARADTQYF. CDR3 DNA: TGCGCCAGCAGTGAGTCGGTGGCCCGAGCAGATACGCAGTATTTT.

V and J are TRBV5-1 and TRBJ1-3, with D maybe TRBD1 (6 bases). Germline values: CDR1 SGHRS, CDR2 YFSETQ. The CDR3 consists of 15 residues. The V end lost 4 bases, the J end lost 1 base, and 12 bases lay between the germline ends. The DNA of the CDR3 is TGCGCCAGCAGCATGGGAGGGGGATCTGGAAACACCATATATTTT. Residues: CASSMGGGSGNTIYF.

This chain connects TRBV9 to TRBJ1-3; 7 bases are a match to TRBD1. Germline V CDR1 and CDR2: SGDLS, YYNGEE. This CDR3 region has 15 residues. V lost 0 bases to trimming and J lost 9 bases; unmatched junction nucleotides: 9. The CDR3 DNA follows: TGTGCCAGCAGCGTAGCTACGGGGGCAGGGGGCACCATATATTTT. This codes for CASSVATGAGGTIYF.

The gene calls are TRBV30 and TRBJ2-5; D is uncertain. V shed 0 bases and J shed 5 bases, with 4 bases lying between them. The CDR3 runs 11 residues. Germline lookup yields CDR1 GTSNPN and CDR2 SVGIG (reference sequence). The CDR3 nucleotides are TGTGCCTGGAGTGTTCCTGAGACCCAGTACTTC. It encodes CAWSVPETQYF.

The chain uses TRBV9 and TRBJ2-1; D call uncertain. Deletions cut 0 bases from V and 0 bases from J, with 7 bases between. The CDR3 contains 15 residues. CDR1 and CDR2 from the germline V gene are SGDLS and YYNGEE. For the CDR3, the DNA is TGTGCCAGCAGCGTAGGGCTACCCTCCTACAATGAGCAGTTCTTC. Protein sequence: CASSVGLPSYNEQFF.

CDR3 coding DNA: TGTGCCAGCAGTTGGACGGTCTATGGCTACACCTTC. This codes for CASSWTVYGYTF. The rearrangement links TRBV27 to TRBJ1-2; D is unclear. Trimming removed 4 bases at V and 4 bases at J, with 7 bases between. CDR1 is MNHEY, CDR2 SMNVEV, per germline (reference sequence). This CDR3 region has 12 residues.

This rearrangement joins TRBV30 to TRBJ1-6; TRBD1 aligns across 10 bases. The trim removed 3 bases at V and 1 base at J, leaving 9 bases unmatched. The germline V gene has CDR1 GTSNPN and CDR2 SVGIG (reference sequence). This CDR3 comprises 18 residues. DNA for the CDR3: TGTGCCTGGAGGGACGGGACAGGGGTTAGGTCCTATAATTCACCCCTCCACTTT. Translated: CAWRDGTGVRSYNSPLHF. Combining the CDR3 with reference TRBV30 and TRBJ1-6 gives the whole variable domain SQTIHQWPATLVQPVGSPLSLECTVEGTSNPNLYWYRQAAGRGLQLLFYSVGIGQISSEVPQNLSASRPQDRQFILSSKKLLLSDSGFYLCAWRDGTGVRSYNSPLHFGNGTRLTVT.

The chain links TRBV15 to TRBJ1-1, with D unresolved. Trimming took 0 bases from V and 1 from J, leaving 9 bases between them. Germline values: CDR1 LNHNV, CDR2 YYDKDF (reference sequence). This CDR3 spans 15 amino acids. The CDR3 sequence: CATSRDTERNTEAFF. The CDR3 DNA is TGTGCCACCAGCAGAGATACGGAAAGGAACACTGAAGCTTTCTTT.

The chain joins TRBV11-2 to TRBJ2-7; D unresolved. The CDR3 extends over 16 amino acids. Germline values: CDR1 SGHAT, CDR2 FQNNGV. Trimming left V 0 bases short and J 3 bases short, with 15 bases between. CDR3 DNA: TGTGCCAGCAGCTTAGAAGGGTCTGTGTGGTACTACGAGCAGTACTTC. Protein: CASSLEGSVWYYEQYF.

The V gene is TRBV4-2, the J gene TRBJ1-5; TRBD1 matches at 8 bases. J was trimmed by 2 bases and V by 1 base; bases with no gene match: 4. Germline V gives CDR1 LGHNA, CDR2 YNFKEQ. The CDR3 is 16 amino acids. CDR3 nucleotides: TGTGCCAGCAGCCAAGGACTACAGGGGGGCAATCAGCCCCAGCATTTT. Translation gives CASSQGLQGGNQPQHF.

The V and J genes are TRBV12-3 or TRBV12-4 and TRBJ1-1; 7 nucleotides align to TRBD1. Trimming took 3 bases from V and 13 from J; bases not matched to a gene: 8. The CDR3 extends over 12 amino acids. CDR3 region: CASSLGQPRGFF. CDR3 nucleotides: TGTGCCAGCAGTTTGGGACAGCCAAGGGGTTTCTTT.

This clone occurred once. The chain employs TRBV6-5 and TRBJ1-1; D is undetermined. The germline V gene has CDR1 MNHEY and CDR2 SVGAGI. V was pared by 2 bases and J by 1 base, with 11 bases between. The CDR3 covers 15 residues. The CDR3 reads CASSYGGIGNTEAFF. The DNA of the CDR3 is TGTGCCAGCAGTTACGGCGGCATTGGGAACACTGAAGCTTTCTTT.

V is TRBV19 and J is TRBJ1-2; tentatively, D is TRBD1 (6 bases). The V gene lost 3 bases and the J gene lost 8 bases, with 16 bases spanning the gap. The CDR3 totals 14 residues. Germline CDR1 LNHDA, CDR2 SQIVND (reference sequence). The chain's CDR3 is CASSIGQRPNGYTF. The CDR3 DNA follows: TGTGCCAGTAGTATCGGACAGCGCCCTAACGGCTACACCTTC.

The chain uses TRBV12-3 or TRBV12-4 and TRBJ1-2; possibly TRBD1 for D (6 bases). This CDR3 comprises 13 residues. The ends were cut back, 3 bases at V and 8 bases at J, with 13 bases in the middle. CDR3: CASSLWQGTGYTF. The CDR3 region has the DNA TGTGCCAGCAGTTTGTGGCAGGGGACGGGCTACACCTTC.

The chain joins TRBV15 to TRBJ1-1; the D is unclear. V shed 5 bases and J shed 1 base, with 11 bases lying between them. The CDR3 consists of 14 residues. Germline CDR1 and CDR2: LNHNV and YYDKDF (reference sequence). The chain's CDR3 is CATSAPLGNTEAFF. The CDR3 DNA follows: TGTGCCACCAGCGCCCCCTTGGGGAACACTGAAGCTTTCTTT. Filled out from reference TRBV15 and TRBJ1-1, the complete variable domain reads DAMVIQNPRYQVTQFGKPVTLSCSQTLNHNVMYWYQQKSSQAPKLLFHYYDKDFNNEADTPDNFQSRRPNTSFCFLDIRSPGLGDTAMYLCATSAPLGNTEAFFGQGTRLTVV.

This chain uses TRBV2 with TRBJ1-5, with D possibly matching TRBD1 (6 bases). Trimming took off 7 bases at V and 7 bases at J, with 20 bases between the two ends. The CDR3 spans 15 residues. CDR1 and CDR2 from the germline V gene are SNHLY and FYNNEI. The CDR3: CASKDVLGGGQPQHF. The CDR3 nucleotides are TGTGCCAGCAAGGATGTTCTCGGGGGCGGACAGCCCCAGCATTTT.

The chain joins TRBV6-6 to TRBJ1-2, with 8 nucleotides matching TRBD1. This CDR3 region has 14 residues. V trimming: 6 bases; J trimming: 4 bases; junction bases outside the gene matches: 7. CDR1 and CDR2 from the germline V gene are MNHNY and SVGAGI (reference sequence). The CDR3 reads CASRTGGVSYGYTF. CDR3 DNA sequence: TGTGCCAGCAGAACAGGGGGAGTTAGCTATGGCTACACCTTC.

The chain couples TRBV6-5 to TRBJ1-4; D gene uncertain. Between the trimmed V and J ends, which lost 6 bases and 8 bases, there was a span of 16 bases. Looked up from germline, CDR1 is MNHEY and CDR2 is SVGAGI. This CDR3 has 14 amino acids. CDR3 in amino acids: CASRSPGFREKLFF. Here the CDR3 DNA reads TGTGCCAGCAGGAGCCCTGGGTTTAGGGAAAAACTGTTTTTT.

This clone has a handful of counts. The CDR3 region is CASSQVAGAGTEAFF. For the CDR3, the DNA is TGTGCCAGCAGCCAAGTAGCAGGGGCGGGCACTGAAGCTTTCTTT. The chain combines TRBV14 with TRBJ1-1, with D perhaps TRBD1 (6 bases). Per germline, CDR1 SGHDN and CDR2 FVKESK. The CDR3 extends over 15 amino acids. The V end lost 1 base, the J end lost 4 bases, and 13 bases lay between the germline ends.

In this sample, this clone turned up a few times. The CDR3 loop reads CATSQGQATGELFF. In DNA, the CDR3 is TGTGCCACCTCACAGGGACAGGCCACCGGGGAGCTGTTTTTT. The chain combines TRBV24-1 with TRBJ2-2, with 8 bases that match TRBD1. Looked up from germline, CDR1 is KGHDR and CDR2 is SFDVKD. The length of the CDR3 is 14 residues. V lost 9 bases to trimming and J lost 4 bases; unmatched junction nucleotides: 6.

The V call is TRBV10-2, the J call TRBJ2-1; 8 nucleotides agree with TRBD2. This CDR3 comprises 16 residues. Trimming at V came to 7 bases and at J to 3 bases, leaving 11 bases not matched to a gene. CDR1 WSHSY and CDR2 SAAADI come from the germline V gene. Here the CDR3 reads CASNLLLAEGYNEQFF. The CDR3 nucleotides read TGCGCCAGCAATCTCCTACTAGCGGAGGGCTACAATGAGCAGTTCTTC.

The CDR3 DNA follows: TGTGCCAGCAGTGAAGCTGGACTAGAGCAGTATTTT. Protein product: CASSEAGLEQYF. The rearrangement links TRBV2 to TRBJ2-3; 7 bases are shared with TRBD2. The CDR3 length is 12 residues. The V segment lost 0 bases and the J segment 11 bases; nucleotides outside the gene matches: 2. Germline V gene lookup returns CDR1 SNHLY and CDR2 FYNNEI.

This clone came up once. The V gene is TRBV12-5, the J gene TRBJ2-7; D is ambiguous. This CDR3 is 14 amino acids long. CDR1 is LGHNT and CDR2 is FRNRAP in the germline V gene. V lost 5 bases to trimming and J lost 5 bases, with 16 bases between them. CDR3 DNA: TGTGCTAGTGGTCAAGGCTACCCTACCCACGAGCAGTACTTC. Protein product: CASGQGYPTHEQYF.

V gene TRBV18 combines with J gene TRBJ1-1; maybe TRBD1 (5 bases). Deletions cut 9 bases from V and 5 bases from J, with 16 bases between. In germline, CDR1 is KGHSH, CDR2 LQKENI. This CDR3 comprises 13 residues. In DNA form, the CDR3 reads TGTGCCAGTTCTCCCTGGGACGGAACTGAAGCTTTCTTT. Amino acid sequence: CASSPWDGTEAFF.

The chain joins TRBV10-3 to TRBJ1-2; D is possibly TRBD1 (6 bases). CDR3 length: 14 residues. Between the trimmed V and J ends, which lost 0 bases and 8 bases, there was a span of 13 bases. The V gene's germline CDR1 is ENHRY and CDR2 SYGVKD. CDR3 sequence: CAISESRKGEGYTF. The CDR3 bases are TGTGCCATCAGTGAGTCCAGGAAGGGGGAAGGCTACACCTTC.

Details on this clone: The sample holds other DNA sequences that translate to the same CDR3. The chain joins TRBV18 to TRBJ1-2; D not certain. The CDR3 totals 13 residues. Germline V lookup: CDR1 KGHSH, CDR2 LQKENI. The V end was cut by 3 bases, the J end by 2 bases, with 7 bases between. The CDR3 region is CASSPGGNYGYTF. The CDR3 DNA reads TGTGCCAGCTCACCTGGAGGGAACTATGGCTACACCTTC.

The rearrangement uses TRBV14 and TRBJ2-2; D call uncertain. The germline V gene has CDR1 SGHDN and CDR2 FVKESK. V was shortened by 3 bases and J by 1 base, with 12 bases between the two germline ends. The CDR3 covers 16 residues. This chain's CDR3 is CASSQQTLGNTGELFF. The CDR3 region has the DNA TGTGCCAGCAGCCAGCAGACCCTGGGGAACACCGGGGAGCTGTTTTTT.